This TCR beta chain originates from a study of CD8+ T cells in alopecia areata. Documented treatment: oral pan-JAK inhibitor, 5-10 mg twice daily. Between the trimmed V and J ends, which lost 5 bases and 0 bases, there was a span of 10 bases. CDR1 is GTSNPN and CDR2 is SVGIG in the germline V gene (reference sequence). CDR3 length: 14 residues. TCR sequencing used cDNA made by reverse transcription of extracted RNA. Using immunoSEQ multiplex PCR, the repertoire was profiled, and TCRdb retains in-frame clones only, with some absent. The sample shows some 44,000 clones, around nine tenths of them seen only once. Overall study results and limits: On tofacitinib, scalp clonality and expanded CD8+ clones among top 100 fell significantly.

A remark on this clone: Its antigen remains unidentified.

The receptor was isolated from a human donor with alopecia areata. The input for sequencing was CD8+ T cells sorted from blood, taken at week 24, from a patient treated with tofacitinib. This rearrangement joins TRBV30 to TRBJ1-4; D not certain. The chain's CDR3 is CAWQELATNEKLFF. In DNA, the CDR3 is TGTGCCTGGCAGGAGCTTGCAACTAATGAAAAACTGTTTTTT.